One T cell receptor beta chain is described in this entry. The data derive from a study of control samples from healthy donors and cancer patients. The CDR3 loop spans 15 amino acids. The table came from immunoSEQ multiplex PCR; TCRdb's copy has only in-frame clones and leaves some out. Here the sample spans roughly 70,000 clones, over 75% being singletons. The chain joins TRBV21-1 to TRBJ2-7; TRBD2, the table's D call, lacks a check against the DNA. TRBV21-1 is a documented pseudogene. The source is a man aged 50-60 years in good health. Specimen: blood. Written as DNA, the CDR3 is TGTGCCAGCGCCTTCCTCCGGGGGAGAGCCTACGAGCAGTACTTC. The encoded protein is CASAFLRGRAYEQYF.